This entry describes one TCR beta chain. Participants' reported clinical history set cohort assignment. TCRdb's copy holds only in-frame clones and misses some; the assay was immunoSEQ multiplex PCR. The sample gives roughly 200,000 clones, approximately 86% of which show up once; 2% to 2.5% is in the top ten. The CDR3 spans 14 residues. Germline V gene sequence: CDR1 MNHEY, CDR2 SVGAGI. Trimming took off 0 bases at V and 4 bases at J, with 9 bases between the two ends. The entry originates in a study of blood T cell repertoires in COVID-19. Study in general: Sites in the United States, Italy and Spain provided acute and convalescent COVID-19 samples.

The J gene is TRBJ2-5, the V gene TRBV6-5; tentatively, D is TRBD2 (5 bases). The clonotype originates from a woman aged 25 to 39 who had recovered from COVID-19. The specimen was PBMCs or T cells enriched from blood (not recorded which). The CDR3 reads CASSYSYGGETQYF. The CDR3 DNA is TGTGCCAGCAGTTACTCGTACGGAGGAGAGACCCAGTACTTC.